Here is one TCR beta chain with its context. Its antigen is unidentified. The PCR employed 60 Vbeta primers together with 13 Jbeta primers. This table comes from immunoSEQ multiplex PCR, and its TCRdb copy is limited to in-frame clones, with some not included. The table has 150,000 to 200,000 clones, approximately 70% seen once. The data are from a study of cytomegalovirus exposure and HLA in healthy donors. Study-wide points: Analyses of presence/absence relied on an assumption of roughly uniform sequencing depth across donors. Analyzed later, most CMV-associated TCR beta chains appeared HLA-restricted.

This CDR3 has 15 amino acids. Trimming cost V 4 bases and J 5 bases; bases outside gene matches: 4. The germline V gene encodes CDR1 MNHEY and CDR2 SVGAGI. This TCR was recovered from a man in his forties in good health and CMV-seropositive. Sample: PBMCs. The chain uses TRBV6-5 and TRBJ2-2; 10 positions agree with TRBD1. The CDR3 region has the DNA TGTGCCAGCAGTTTGACAGGGGGCGGGACCGGGGAGCTGTTTTTT. It yields the protein CASSLTGGGTGELFF.